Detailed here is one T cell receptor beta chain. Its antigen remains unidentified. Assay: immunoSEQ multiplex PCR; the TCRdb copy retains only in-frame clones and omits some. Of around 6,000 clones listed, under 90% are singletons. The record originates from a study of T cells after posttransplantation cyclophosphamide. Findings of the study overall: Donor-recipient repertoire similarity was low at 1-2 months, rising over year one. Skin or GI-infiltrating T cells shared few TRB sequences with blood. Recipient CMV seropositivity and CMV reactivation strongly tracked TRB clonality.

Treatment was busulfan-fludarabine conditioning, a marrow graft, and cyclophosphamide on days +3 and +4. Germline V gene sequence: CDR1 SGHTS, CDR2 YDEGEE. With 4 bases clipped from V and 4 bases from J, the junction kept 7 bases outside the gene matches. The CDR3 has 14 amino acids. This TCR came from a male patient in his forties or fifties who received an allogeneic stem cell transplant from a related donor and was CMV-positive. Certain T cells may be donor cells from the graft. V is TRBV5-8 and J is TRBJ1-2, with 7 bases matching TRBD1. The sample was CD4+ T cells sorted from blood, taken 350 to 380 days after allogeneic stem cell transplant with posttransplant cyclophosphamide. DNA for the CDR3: TGTGCCAGCAGCCCGCGGACAGGACTCTATGGCTACACCTTC. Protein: CASSPRTGLYGYTF.